The 25 T cell receptor beta chains listed next were all sequenced from one sample in a study of T cells in Graves' hyperthyroidism and ophthalmopathy. What was amplified from RNA transcripts were TCR beta CDR3 regions. When the TCR CDR3 underwent first-round RT-PCR, the HTBI primer set was used. Each CDR3 protein gets one entry after TCRdb re-called the multiplex PCR reads with MiXCR. The sample has over 450,000 distinct CDR3 sequences, over 13% seen once. Sequencing input: blood. These receptor sequences come from a woman between 18 and 29 years old with Graves' hyperthyroidism.

V usage is TRBV6-1 and J usage is TRBJ2-1, with D perhaps matching TRBD1 (5 bases). This CDR3 has 16 residues. The germline V and J ends were trimmed by 5 bases and 0 bases, with 14 bases remaining between them. From germline, CDR1 is MNHNS and CDR2 SASEGT. CDR3 nucleotide sequence: TGTGCCAGCAGTCTCGATGGGGCAGGCTCCTACAATGAGCAGTTCTTC. Protein product: CASSLDGAGSYNEQFF.

This clonotype was observed a few times. This chain uses TRBV12-3 or TRBV12-4 with TRBJ1-5; 7 bases align to TRBD1. The junction had 5 bases not matched to a gene; V was cut back by 5 bases and J by 4 bases. There are 14 residues in the CDR3. CDR3 coding DNA: TGTGCCAGCAGTGAGACAGGGCCTAATCAGCCCCAGCATTTT. It yields the protein CASSETGPNQPQHF.

This clonotype was detected ten times or more. V is TRBV6-2 or TRBV6-3 and J is TRBJ2-3; D gene uncertain. V was shortened by 5 bases and J by 2 bases, with 2 bases between the two germline ends. In germline, CDR1 is MNHEY, CDR2 SVGEGT. The CDR3 loop spans 11 amino acids. The CDR3 loop reads CASSVTDTQYF. The CDR3 nucleotides are TGTGCCAGCAGTGTCACAGATACGCAGTATTTT.

DNA for the CDR3: TGTGCCAGCAGGGGAAGGCTAGCGGGAGCGGATGAGCAGTTCTTC. Protein sequence: CASRGRLAGADEQFF. The V and J genes are TRBV27 and TRBJ2-1, with 10 bases that match TRBD2. This CDR3 is 15 amino acids long. Unmatched junction bases numbered 10, after V lost 6 bases and J lost 8 bases. The germline CDR1 and CDR2 sequences are MNHEY and SMNVEV (reference sequence).

This clonotype was seen ten or more times. The V and J genes are TRBV20-1 and TRBJ1-3, with D maybe TRBD1 (6 bases). The CDR3 extends over 15 amino acids. The germline V gene encodes CDR1 DFQATT and CDR2 SNEGSKA (reference sequence). Trimming left V 5 bases short and J 0 bases short, with 14 bases between. CDR3 sequence reads: CSAPFGGASGNTIYF. Written as DNA, the CDR3 is TGCAGTGCTCCCTTCGGGGGGGCCTCTGGAAACACCATATATTTT.

There are a few counts of this clonotype. The V gene is TRBV7-9, the J gene TRBJ1-4, with a weak D call TRBD1 (6 bases). The V and J ends lost 6 bases and 7 bases respectively, with 9 bases between them. Germline V lookup: CDR1 SEHNR, CDR2 FQNEAQ (reference sequence). There are 12 residues in the CDR3. CDR3 protein: CASRTGFEKLFF. The DNA of the CDR3 is TGTGCCAGCAGGACAGGATTTGAAAAACTGTTTTTT. Complete variable domain (other parts from reference TRBV7-9 and TRBJ1-4): DTGVSQNPRHKITKRGQNVTFRCDPISEHNRLYWYRQTLGQGPEFLTYFQNEAQLEKSRLLSDRFSAERPKGSFSTLEIQRTEQGDSAMYLCASRTGFEKLFFGSGTQLSVL.

This clonotype was counted ten times or more. The chain has TRBV18 and TRBJ2-5; D gene uncertain. V was cut by 6 bases and J by 4 bases, with 12 bases left in between. The CDR3 covers 13 residues. Germline V gives CDR1 KGHSH, CDR2 LQKENI. CDR3 region: CASSLSATETQYF. DNA for the CDR3: TGTGCCAGCTCTTTAAGCGCGACAGAGACCCAGTACTTC.

Many counts were recorded for this clonotype. The rearrangement links TRBV3-1 to TRBJ2-1, with 7 nucleotides matching TRBD2. CDR1 is LGHDT, CDR2 YNNKEL, per germline (reference sequence). The CDR3 runs to 13 residues. After removal of 0 bases from V and 8 bases from J, the junction contained 1 base not matched to a gene. CDR3 in DNA: TGTGCCAGCAGCCAAGAACTAGCGTATGAGCAGTTCTTC. It translates to CASSQELAYEQFF.

This clonotype was recorded many times. V usage is TRBV6-2 or TRBV6-3 and J usage is TRBJ2-7; TRBD2 matches at 9 bases. With V trimmed by 5 bases and J by 6 bases, 8 bases remained unmatched. The germline V gene has CDR1 MNHEY and CDR2 SVGEGT. The CDR3 is made up of 14 amino acids. This chain's CDR3 is CASSVSGSSSEQYV. For the CDR3, the DNA is TGTGCCAGCAGTGTTAGCGGGAGTTCGTCCGAGCAGTACGTC.

This clonotype appeared many times. This rearrangement joins TRBV5-1 to TRBJ2-6; tentative D call: TRBD1 (6 bases). The CDR3 extends over 14 amino acids. The V gene's germline CDR1 is SGHRS and CDR2 YFSETQ. Trimming removed 4 bases at V and 2 bases at J, with 7 bases between. The CDR3: CASSEGAGANVLTF. Written as DNA, the CDR3 is TGCGCCAGCAGCGAGGGGGCTGGGGCCAACGTCCTGACTTTC.

This clonotype showed up just a few times. This chain links TRBV19 with TRBJ2-5; D is perhaps TRBD1 (5 bases). Germline V CDR1 and CDR2: LNHDA, SQIVND (reference sequence). CDR3 length: 15 amino acids. V was clipped by 1 base and J by 2 bases, with 11 bases between them. Here the CDR3 DNA reads TGTGCCAGTAGTATAGTAAGGGGAAGTCAAGAGACCCAGTACTTC. This gives the protein CASSIVRGSQETQYF.

In regard to this clonotype: A much larger clone lies one base from this, so it may be a read error. The V gene is TRBV30, the J gene TRBJ1-3, with D perhaps TRBD1 (5 bases). The germline CDR1 and CDR2 sequences are GTSNPN and SVGIG (reference sequence). The CDR3 runs 15 residues. The CDR3 loop is CAWSWGGVGRNTTYF. CDR3 nucleotides: TGTGCCTGGAGTTGGGGGGGAGTAGGAAGAAACACCACATATTTT.

This clonotype was seen a single time. One end of the junction is discordant with germline, which a read error may explain. This rearrangement joins TRBV27 to TRBJ1-5; weak D call: TRBD1 (6 bases). The CDR3 has 14 amino acids. Germline CDR1 MNHEY, CDR2 SMNVEV (reference sequence). The DNA for the CDR3 is TGTGTCAGCAGTCCGGGACAAATCAATCAGCCCCAGCATTTT. It specifies CVSSPGQINQPQHF.

Note on this clonotype: This may be a read error, as it is one base from a much larger clone. This chain uses TRBV5-1 with TRBJ2-2; D is undetermined. Germline CDR1 SGHRS, CDR2 YFSETQ. The CDR3 sequence is 14 residues long. The CDR3 region is CASILGDYTGELFF. For the CDR3, the DNA is TGCGCCAGCATCTTGGGTGACTACACCGGGGAGCTGTTTTTT.

This clonotype was seen at least ten times. The rearrangement joins TRBV2 to TRBJ2-1; D call uncertain. The germline V gene encodes CDR1 SNHLY and CDR2 FYNNEI. Trimming took 4 bases from V and 7 from J, leaving 5 bases between them. This CDR3 has 11 amino acids. CDR3 sequence reads: CASSGLNEQFF. As DNA, the CDR3 is TGTGCCAGCAGTGGGCTAAATGAGCAGTTCTTC.

The rearrangement uses TRBV7-9 and TRBJ1-2; 7 positions match TRBD1. CDR1 SEHNR and CDR2 FQNEAQ come from the germline V gene (reference sequence). V was pared by 4 bases and J by 0 bases, with 5 bases of the junction left unmatched. The CDR3 totals 15 residues. CDR3: CASSYTGDPNYGYTF. The CDR3 coding sequence is TGTGCCAGCAGCTACACAGGGGATCCTAACTATGGCTACACCTTC.

This clonotype was detected many times. The chain uses TRBV7-9 and TRBJ2-1; 7 bases are a match to TRBD2. CDR3 length: 11 amino acids. V shed 5 bases and J 11 bases; nucleotides not matched to a gene: 3. Looked up from germline, CDR1 is SEHNR and CDR2 is FQNEAQ (reference sequence). The CDR3 spells CASSQGLKQFF. The CDR3 DNA is TGTGCCAGCAGCCAGGGACTAAAGCAGTTCTTC. Drawing the rest from reference TRBV7-9 and TRBJ2-1, the complete variable domain is DTGVSQNPRHKITKRGQNVTFRCDPISEHNRLYWYRQTLGQGPEFLTYFQNEAQLEKSRLLSDRFSAERPKGSFSTLEIQRTEQGDSAMYLCASSQGLKQFFGPGTRLTVL.

This clonotype was counted between two and nine times. The CDR3 loop is CASSFEGPAGEQFF. In DNA form, the CDR3 reads TGCGCCAGCAGCTTTGAGGGACCCGCCGGTGAGCAGTTCTTC. The rearrangement joins TRBV4-1 to TRBJ2-1; D possibly uses TRBD1 or TRBD2 (5 bases each). Per the germline V gene, CDR1 is MGHRA and CDR2 is YSYEKL. The CDR3 is made up of 14 amino acids. Trimming removed 5 bases at V and 9 bases at J, with 17 bases between.

In this sample, this clonotype turned up many times. The gene calls are TRBV9 and TRBJ2-3; D unclear. Germline V gene data show CDR1 as SGDLS and CDR2 as YYNGEE. Deletions cut 3 bases from V and 2 bases from J, with 16 bases between. The CDR3 contains 16 residues. CDR3 in DNA: TGTGCCAGCAGCGCCCCCCCCTCGCCCCCCACAGATACGCAGTATTTT. As protein: CASSAPPSPPTDTQYF. Looking up the rest from reference TRBV9 and TRBJ2-3 gives the full variable domain: DSGVTQTPKHLITATGQRVTLRCSPRSGDLSVYWYQQSLDQGLQFLIQYYNGEERAKGNILERFSAQQFPDLHSELNLSSLELGDSALYFCASSAPPSPPTDTQYFGPGTRLTVL.

A word on this clonotype: The junction departs from germline at one end; a sequencing error may be responsible. This sequence joins TRBV3-1 and TRBJ2-7; the D call may be TRBD1 or TRBD2 (5 bases each). The J call may be wrong; the DNA end is better matched by TRBJ2-1. The CDR3 totals 12 residues. Germline V gene lookup returns CDR1 LGHDT and CDR2 YNNKEL (reference sequence). The CDR3 DNA sequence: TGTGCCATCAGCCCGACAGACTACGAGCAGTTCTTC. Translation gives CAISPTDYEQFF.

This clonotype has ten or more counts. This chain uses TRBV7-3 with TRBJ2-3; 9 bases fit TRBD2. V dropped 5 bases and J dropped 2; count of bases not matched to a gene: 2. The CDR3 has 14 residues. Germline-derived CDR1 and CDR2 are SGHTA and FQGTGA. The CDR3 region is CASSLAGTTDTQYF. CDR3 sequence (DNA): TGTGCCAGCAGCCTAGCGGGAACCACAGATACGCAGTATTTT.

This chain links TRBV19 with TRBJ1-1; no clear D gene. The V gene's germline CDR1 is LNHDA and CDR2 SQIVND (reference sequence). This CDR3 has 17 amino acids. Trimming cost V 7 bases and J 0 bases, with 21 bases left between them. Here the CDR3 DNA reads TGTGCCAGTACCCCACGGCGGGGTGTGGACTTGAACACTGAAGCTTTCTTT. It translates to CASTPRRGVDLNTEAFF.

Worth noting for this clonotype: A much larger clone differs by one base, so this may be a read error. The chain recombines TRBV11-3 with TRBJ1-1; D ambiguous. The germline gives CDR1 SGHNT, CDR2 YENEEA. This CDR3 spans 14 amino acids. The CDR3 loop is CASSLRNLNTEACF. The CDR3 DNA follows: TGTGCCAGCAGCTTAAGGAACCTGAACACTGAAGCTTGCTTT.

This clonotype was recorded once. This chain connects TRBV6-1 to TRBJ2-7, with D tentatively TRBD2 (6 bases). Germline-derived CDR1 and CDR2 are MNHNS and SASEGT. The CDR3 totals 14 residues. In DNA form, the CDR3 reads TGTGCCTGCAGTGCTGCGGGACCTGCCGGGGAGCAGTACGTC. As protein: CACSAAGPAGEQYV.

This clonotype was counted ten times or more. The rearrangement uses TRBV12-3 or TRBV12-4 and TRBJ2-7; D is undetermined. This CDR3 spans 12 amino acids. V was cut by 7 bases and J by 3 bases, with 10 bases left in between. DNA for the CDR3: TGTGCCAGCAAGGGCCAGCACTACGAGCAGTACTTC. This codes for CASKGQHYEQYF.